This T cell receptor (beta chain) originates from a study of CD8 T cells in ankylosing spondylitis. From the 5' RACE reads, TCRdb called clonotypes with MiXCR, one entry per CDR3 protein. The sample yields roughly 470,000 distinct CDR3 sequences, roughly a quarter seen once. Notes on the study in general: A motif of 7 to 9 highly homologous TCR beta variants was seen as apparently characteristic of ankylosing spondylitis blood. Reportedly, significant enrichment of disease-linked clones occurred in matched ankylosing spondylitis synovial fluid.

The V and J ends lost 0 bases and 6 bases respectively, with 5 bases between them. The V gene's germline CDR1 is SGHDN and CDR2 FVKESK. This CDR3 is built from 13 residues. This clonotype was seen a handful of times. Antigen specificity is unknown. The sequenced sample consisted of blood, either unsorted or a sorted T cell fraction (not recorded which). This receptor was obtained from a male donor with ankylosing spondylitis. The rearrangement uses TRBV14 and TRBJ1-4; D is ambiguous. The CDR3 DNA follows: TGTGCCAGCAGCCAAGATCTTTATGAAAAACTGTTTTTT. This gives the protein CASSQDLYEKLFF.